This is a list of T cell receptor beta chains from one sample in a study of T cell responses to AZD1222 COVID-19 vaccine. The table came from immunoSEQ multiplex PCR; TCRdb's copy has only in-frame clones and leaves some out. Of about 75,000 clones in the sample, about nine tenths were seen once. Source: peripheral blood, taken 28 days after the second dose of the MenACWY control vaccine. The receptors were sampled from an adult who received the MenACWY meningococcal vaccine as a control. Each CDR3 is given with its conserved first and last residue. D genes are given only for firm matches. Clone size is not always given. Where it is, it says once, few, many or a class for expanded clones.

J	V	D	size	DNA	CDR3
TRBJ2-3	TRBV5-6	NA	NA	TGTGCCAGCAGCCTGCAGACGGAGGGGGCAAGTGGGGATACGCAGTATTTT	CASSLQTEGASGDTQYF
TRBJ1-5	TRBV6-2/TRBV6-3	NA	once	TGTGCCAGCAGTTGGAGATATAGCAATCAGCCCCAGCATTTT	CASSWRYSNQPQHF
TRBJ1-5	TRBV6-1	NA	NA	TGTGCCAGCAGTGAAGCCAGGGCCATGAATCAGCCCCAGCATTTT	CASSEARAMNQPQHF
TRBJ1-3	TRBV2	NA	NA	TGTGCCAGCAGTCGGGACATTCTCTCTGCTGGAAACACCATATATTTT	CASSRDILSAGNTIYF
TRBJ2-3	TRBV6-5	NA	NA	TGTGCCAGCTCCCCTGAGGATACGCAGTATTTT	CASSPEDTQYF
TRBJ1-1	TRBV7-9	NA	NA	TGTGCCAGCAGCTTAGGAGGTGAGAACACTGAAGCTTTCTTT	CASSLGGENTEAFF
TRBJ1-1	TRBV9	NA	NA	TGTGCCAGCAGCGTGGCGGGGAGTACTGAAGCTTTCTTT	CASSVAGSTEAFF
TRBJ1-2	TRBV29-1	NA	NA	TGCATCGAGACCAGGGTTTATGGCTACACCTTC	CIETRVYGYTF
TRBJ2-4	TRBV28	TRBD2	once	TGTGCCAGCAGTTTGGTACGCGGGCGCGGGGGAGAATTAGCCAAAAACATTCAGTACTTC	CASSLVRGRGGELAKNIQYF
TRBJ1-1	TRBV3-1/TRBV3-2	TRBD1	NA	TGTGCCAGCAGTTTTGTGGGGCAGGGGGGTTGGACTGAAGCTTTCTTT	CASSFVGQGGWTEAFF
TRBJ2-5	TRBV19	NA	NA	TGTGCCAGTAGTGTCGGACTTGCCCAAGAGACCCAGTACTTC	CASSVGLAQETQYF
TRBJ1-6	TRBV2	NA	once	TGTGCCAGCACCGTCGACCGGACCTATAATTCACCCCTCCACTTT	CASTVDRTYNSPLHF
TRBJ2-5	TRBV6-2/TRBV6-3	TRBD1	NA	TGTGCCAGCAGTACCCGACAGGGATCCCAAGAGACCCAGTACTTC	CASSTRQGSQETQYF
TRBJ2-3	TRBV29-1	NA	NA	TGCAGCGTTGGTCAGGGGAGAGATACGCAGTATTTT	CSVGQGRDTQYF
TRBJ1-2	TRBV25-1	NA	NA	TGTGCCAGCAGGGAGAAGAACTATGGCTACACCTTC	CASREKNYGYTF
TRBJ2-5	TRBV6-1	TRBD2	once	TGTGCCAGCAGTGAGCTAGCGGGGGGGCAAGAGACCCAGTACTTC	CASSELAGGQETQYF
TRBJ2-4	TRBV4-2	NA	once	TGTGCCAGCAGCCAAAGCCGGGACACCCGGGGGGACATTCAGTACTTC	CASSQSRDTRGDIQYF
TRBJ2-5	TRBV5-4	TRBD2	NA	TGTGCCAGCAGCTTGGATTCCAGCGGGGGGGCCTATGAGACCCAGTACTTC	CASSLDSSGGAYETQYF
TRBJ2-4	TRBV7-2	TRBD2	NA	TGTGCCAGCAGCTTAGATGGGACTAGCGGAGACATTCAGTACTTC	CASSLDGTSGDIQYF
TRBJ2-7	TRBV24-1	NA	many	TGTGCCACCAGTGGGCAGGGAACCCCATACGAGCAGTACTTC	CATSGQGTPYEQYF
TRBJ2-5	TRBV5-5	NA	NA	TGTGCCAGCAAGACCTGGCCGGGGAGCCAAGAGACCCAGTACTTC	CASKTWPGSQETQYF
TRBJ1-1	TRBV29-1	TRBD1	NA	TGCAGCGCTAGGGACAGGGGGATGAACACTGAAGCTTTCTTT	CSARDRGMNTEAFF
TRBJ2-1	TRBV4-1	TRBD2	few	TGCGCCAGCAGCCAAGAGGCGGCTAGCGGGGGTGAGCAGTTCTTC	CASSQEAASGGEQFF
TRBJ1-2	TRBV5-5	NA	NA	TGTGCCAGCAGCTTGGCGTCCGGCGACTATGGCTACACCTTC	CASSLASGDYGYTF
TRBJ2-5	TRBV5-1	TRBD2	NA	TGCGCCAGCCGGGAGGAGGGTGTGACCCAGTACTTC	CASREEGVTQYF
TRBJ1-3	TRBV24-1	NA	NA	TGTGCCACCAGTGATGTTGCCCAGGATATCGGTGGAAACACCATATATTTT	CATSDVAQDIGGNTIYF
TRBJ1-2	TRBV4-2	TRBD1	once	TGTGCCAGCAGCCAAGGACAGGGGGGTGGCTATGGCTACACCTTC	CASSQGQGGGYGYTF
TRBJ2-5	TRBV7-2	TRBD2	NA	TGTGCCAGCAGCCCCGGGGGGGGACAAGAGACCCAGTACTTC	CASSPGGGQETQYF
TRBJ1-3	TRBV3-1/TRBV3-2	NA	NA	TGTGCCAGCAGCCAAACAGGGAGTGGGGGAAACACCATATATTTT	CASSQTGSGGNTIYF
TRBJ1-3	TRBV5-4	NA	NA	TGTGCCAGCAGCTTGGACCCCTCTGGAAACACCATATATTTT	CASSLDPSGNTIYF
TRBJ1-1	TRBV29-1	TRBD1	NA	TGCAGCGTCCTGACAGGGACGGACACTGAAGCTTTCTTT	CSVLTGTDTEAFF
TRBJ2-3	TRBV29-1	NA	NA	TGCAGCGTTGTTACAGATACGCAGTATTTT	CSVVTDTQYF
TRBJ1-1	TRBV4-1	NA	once	TGCGCCAGCAGCCCCATCGGGGGATTAGACACTGAAGCTTTCTTT	CASSPIGGLDTEAFF
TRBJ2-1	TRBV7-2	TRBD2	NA	TGTGCCAGCAGCTTCCGGGTAGCGGGGGCCCCCCAGTTCTTC	CASSFRVAGAPQFF
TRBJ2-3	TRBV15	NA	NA	TGTGCCACCAGCAGAGCGCCCACCACAGATACGCAGTATTTT	CATSRAPTTDTQYF
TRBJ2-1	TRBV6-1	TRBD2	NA	TGTGCCAGCAGTGAATATGGCGGGGGGGCCTACAATGAGCAGTTCTTC	CASSEYGGGAYNEQFF
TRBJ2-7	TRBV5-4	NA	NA	TGTGCCAGCAGCTTGAGAGGTTCCTACGAGCAGTACTTC	CASSLRGSYEQYF
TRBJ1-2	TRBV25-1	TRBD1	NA	TGTGCCAGCAGTTGGGGGACAGGGGATGGCTACACCTTC	CASSWGTGDGYTF
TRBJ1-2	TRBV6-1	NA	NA	TGTGCCAGCAGTGATTACCATGACAGCCGATCTAACTATGGCTACACCTTC	CASSDYHDSRSNYGYTF
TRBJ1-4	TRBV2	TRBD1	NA	TGTGCCAGCAGTGACGGACAGGGTGGGGAAAAACTGTTTTTT	CASSDGQGGEKLFF